Presented here are 14 T cell receptor beta chains from one specimen sequenced in a study of somatic mutations in cytotoxic T cells in rheumatoid arthritis. The repertoire was sequenced with immunoSEQ multiplex PCR; TCRdb's copy has only in-frame clones and lacks some. Altogether tens of thousands of clones are present, 70% to 90% being singletons, with the ten largest covering approximately 9.4%. Sequenced: CD8+ T cells sorted from blood. These TCRs come from an adult with rheumatoid arthritis.

This clone has just a few counts. This sample also contains other DNA sequences that code for the same CDR3. The chain is built from TRBV13 and TRBJ1-2; D call uncertain. The CDR3 sequence is 12 residues long. The V end was cut by 2 bases, the J end by 4 bases, with 5 bases between. CDR1 and CDR2 (germline): PRHDT, FYEKMQ (reference sequence). The CDR3 bases are TGTGCCAGCAGCTTACGCAGCTATGGCTACACCTTC. Amino acid sequence: CASSLRSYGYTF.

The count of this clone is one. The V call is TRBV5-8, the J call TRBJ2-1, with D perhaps TRBD2 (6 bases). CDR3 length: 14 amino acids. V was trimmed by 0 bases and J by 8 bases, leaving 12 bases between them. Germline V gives CDR1 SGHTS, CDR2 YDEGEE. The CDR3: CASSLAGGNDEQFF. Here the CDR3 DNA reads TGTGCCAGCAGCTTGGCCGGAGGGAACGATGAGCAGTTCTTC.

The V gene is TRBV2, the J gene TRBJ2-5, with D unresolved. The J call could be wrong; TRBJ2-7 is a better fit for the DNA end. CDR3 length equals 15 residues. Per the germline V gene, CDR1 is SNHLY and CDR2 is FYNNEI. In nucleotides, the CDR3 is TGTGCCAGCAGTCGACTCAAAGGTCCACCCTACGAGCAGTACTTC. Translated: CASSRLKGPPYEQYF.

The chain joins TRBV7-9 to TRBJ2-7, with D hard to call. Looked up from germline, CDR1 is SEHNR and CDR2 is FQNEAQ (reference sequence). The length of the CDR3 is 14 residues. The V end lost 4 bases, the J end lost 5 bases, and 15 bases lay between the germline ends. The CDR3 bases are TGTGCCAGCAGCTCAGAAGGACCGGGTAACGAGCAGTACTTC. Its translation: CASSSEGPGNEQYF.

This clone has just a few counts. This chain connects TRBV6-5 to TRBJ2-7, with D possibly TRBD1 on 5 matching bases. This CDR3 spans 15 amino acids. The V end lost 0 bases, the J end lost 3 bases, and 12 bases lay between the germline ends. Germline V gives CDR1 MNHEY, CDR2 SVGAGI. In DNA form, the CDR3 reads TGTGCCAGCAGTTACTCGATGGACACCTACTACGAGCAGTACTTC. This translates into CASSYSMDTYYEQYF.

The J gene is TRBJ2-7, the V gene TRBV6-5, with D hard to call. The germline V gene encodes CDR1 MNHEY and CDR2 SVGAGI. Trimming shortened V by 7 bases and J by 0 bases, and 10 bases separated the two germline ends. There are 13 residues in the CDR3. Written as DNA, the CDR3 is TGTGCCAGCAAGAGTAGATCCTCCTACGAGCAGTACTTC. This translates into CASKSRSSYEQYF.

In its sample, this clone was seen a few times. The chain combines TRBV30 with TRBJ1-1; possible D gene TRBD1, 6 bases. Per germline, CDR1 GTSNPN and CDR2 SVGIG (reference sequence). V was trimmed by 2 bases and J by 4 bases, leaving 17 bases between them. This CDR3 is 15 amino acids long. CDR3 DNA sequence: TGTGCCTGGAGTATTTCCTGGGGAGGGGGCACTGAAGCTTTCTTT. Its protein product is CAWSISWGGGTEAFF.

The genes are TRBV19 and TRBJ1-6; 9 bases fit TRBD1. This CDR3 is 15 amino acids long. V trimming: 5 bases; J trimming: 6 bases; junction bases outside the gene matches: 5. Germline values: CDR1 LNHDA, CDR2 SQIVND (reference sequence). The CDR3 DNA sequence: TGTGCCAGTAGTGGATGGGACAGGGTTAATTCACCCCTCCACTTT. Translation: CASSGWDRVNSPLHF.

The chain is built from TRBV19 and TRBJ2-7; no clear D gene. The V and J ends lost 6 bases and 5 bases respectively, with 11 bases between them. CDR1 is LNHDA, CDR2 SQIVND, per germline (reference sequence). This CDR3 comprises 12 residues. CDR3 nucleotides: TGTGCCAGTAGCGAGACCGGTGACGAGCAGTACTTC. The encoded protein is CASSETGDEQYF.

The rearrangement links TRBV16 to TRBJ1-4; D call uncertain. V lost 0 bases to trimming and J lost 6 bases, with 11 bases between them. Per the germline V gene, CDR1 is KGHSY and CDR2 is FQNENV. There are 15 residues in the CDR3. The CDR3 DNA follows: TGTGCCAGCAGCCAATCTACCTTACCTGATGAAAAACTGTTTTTT. This gives the protein CASSQSTLPDEKLFF.

This chain links TRBV7-9 with TRBJ2-1, with D perhaps TRBD2 (6 bases). V lost 2 bases to trimming and J lost 6 bases, with 14 bases between them. The CDR3 runs to 15 residues. The germline gives CDR1 SEHNR, CDR2 FQNEAQ (reference sequence). CDR3 protein: CASSLPGLRVNEQFF. CDR3 nucleotide sequence: TGTGCCAGCAGCTTACCGGGACTGAGGGTCAATGAGCAGTTCTTC.

The gene calls are TRBV7-9 and TRBJ2-5; 14 positions match TRBD2. With 4 bases clipped from V and 2 bases from J, the junction kept 9 bases outside the gene matches. The V gene's germline CDR1 is SEHNR and CDR2 FQNEAQ (reference sequence). The CDR3 totals 18 residues. The CDR3 sequence is CASSSGLAGGRGQETQYF. Written as DNA, the CDR3 is TGTGCCAGCAGCTCCGGACTAGCGGGAGGTCGAGGGCAAGAGACCCAGTACTTC.

V gene TRBV13 combines with J gene TRBJ1-2; perhaps TRBD1 as D (6 bases). Germline V gene lookup returns CDR1 PRHDT and CDR2 FYEKMQ (reference sequence). The CDR3 is 17 amino acids. Trimming stripped 7 bases from V and 6 bases from J, with 27 bases between. CDR3 protein: CASTQQGSRISRNGYTF. DNA of the CDR3: TGTGCCAGCACCCAACAGGGTTCCCGGATAAGTAGGAATGGCTACACCTTC.

V and J are TRBV4-2 and TRBJ1-6; D possibly corresponds to TRBD1 (6 bases). V lost 0 bases and J 0 bases, leaving 6 bases between the germline ends. This CDR3 has 16 amino acids. In germline, CDR1 is LGHNA, CDR2 YNFKEQ. The CDR3 sequence is CASSQEQGSYNSPLHF. The CDR3 DNA reads TGTGCCAGCAGCCAAGAACAGGGCTCCTATAATTCACCCCTCCACTTT.